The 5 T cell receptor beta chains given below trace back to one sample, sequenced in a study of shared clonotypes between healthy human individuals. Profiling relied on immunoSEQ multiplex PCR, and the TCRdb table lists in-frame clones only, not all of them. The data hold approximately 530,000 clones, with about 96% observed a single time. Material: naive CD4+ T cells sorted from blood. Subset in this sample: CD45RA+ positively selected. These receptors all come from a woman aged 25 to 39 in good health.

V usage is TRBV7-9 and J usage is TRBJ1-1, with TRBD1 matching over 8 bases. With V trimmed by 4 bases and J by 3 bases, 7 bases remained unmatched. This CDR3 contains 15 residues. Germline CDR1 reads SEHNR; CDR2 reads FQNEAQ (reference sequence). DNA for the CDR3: TGTGCCAGCAGCTACACAACAGGGGGGGACACTGAAGCTTTCTTT. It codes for CASSYTTGGDTEAFF.

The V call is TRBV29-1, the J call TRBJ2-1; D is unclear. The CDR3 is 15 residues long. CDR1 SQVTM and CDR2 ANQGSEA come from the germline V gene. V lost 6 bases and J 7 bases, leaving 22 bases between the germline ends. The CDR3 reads CSVGPRSLEVNEQFF. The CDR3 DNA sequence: TGCAGCGTCGGACCCCGAAGTCTGGAAGTAAATGAGCAGTTCTTC.

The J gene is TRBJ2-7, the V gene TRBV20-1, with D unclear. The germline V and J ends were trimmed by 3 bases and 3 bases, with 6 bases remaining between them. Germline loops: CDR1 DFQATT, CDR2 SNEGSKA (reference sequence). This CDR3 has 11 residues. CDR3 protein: CSARANYEQYF. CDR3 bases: TGCAGTGCTAGGGCTAACTACGAGCAGTACTTC.

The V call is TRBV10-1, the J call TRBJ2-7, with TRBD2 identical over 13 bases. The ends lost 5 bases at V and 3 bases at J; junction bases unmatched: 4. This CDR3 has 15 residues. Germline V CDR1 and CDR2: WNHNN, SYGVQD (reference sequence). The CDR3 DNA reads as TGCGCCAGCAGTTCTGGGACTAGCGGGAACTACGAGCAGTACTTC. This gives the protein CASSSGTSGNYEQYF.

CDR3 in amino acids: CASSPRRLAGVEQFF. Here the CDR3 DNA reads TGTGCCAGCAGCCCCCGACGGCTAGCGGGAGTTGAGCAGTTCTTC. The chain carries TRBV7-8 and TRBJ2-1, with 10 bases fitting TRBD2. Trimming took 5 bases from V and 9 from J; bases not matched to a gene: 10. Germline V gene sequence: CDR1 SGHVS, CDR2 FQNEAQ. The CDR3 sequence is 15 residues long.